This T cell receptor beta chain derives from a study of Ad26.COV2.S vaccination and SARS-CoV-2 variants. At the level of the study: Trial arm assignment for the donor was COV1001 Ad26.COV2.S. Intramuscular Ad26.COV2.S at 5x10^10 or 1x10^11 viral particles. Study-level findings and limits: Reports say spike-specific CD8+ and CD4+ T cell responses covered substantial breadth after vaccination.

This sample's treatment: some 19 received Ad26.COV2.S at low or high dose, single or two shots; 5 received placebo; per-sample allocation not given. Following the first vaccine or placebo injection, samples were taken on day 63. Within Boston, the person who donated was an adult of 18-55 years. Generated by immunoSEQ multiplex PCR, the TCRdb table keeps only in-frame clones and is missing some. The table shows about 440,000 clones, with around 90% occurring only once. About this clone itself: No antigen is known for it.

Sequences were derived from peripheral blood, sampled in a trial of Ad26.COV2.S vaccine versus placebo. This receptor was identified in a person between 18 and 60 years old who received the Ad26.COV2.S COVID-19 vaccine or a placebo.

As DNA, the CDR3 is TGTGCCAGCAGCTCGCTAGCGCAAAACACAGATACGCAGTATTTT. Protein product: CASSSLAQNTDTQYF. The chain recombines TRBV7-8 with TRBJ2-3, with a weak D call TRBD2 (6 bases). The CDR3 is 15 residues long. Trimming removed 4 bases at V and 2 bases at J, with 13 bases between. Germline CDR1 reads SGHVS; CDR2 reads FQNEAQ.